These 10 T cell receptor beta chains came from one sample sequenced in a study of control samples from healthy donors and cancer patients. Clones were sequenced by immunoSEQ multiplex PCR, and TCRdb holds only the in-frame ones, with some missing. The data show about 180,000 clones, with about 90% seen just once and over 1.1% held by the top ten. Input material: blood. The receptor set was obtained from a woman aged 50 to 65 in good health.

This clone has only a few counts. J is TRBJ1-2 and V is TRBV7-2; D is undetermined. CDR3 length equals 13 residues. The ends were cut back, 5 bases at V and 4 bases at J, with 11 bases in the middle. Germline values: CDR1 SGHTA, CDR2 FQGNSA. Written as DNA, the CDR3 is TGTGCCAGCAGCCCCAACATGGTCTATGGCTACACCTTC. Residues: CASSPNMVYGYTF.

This rearrangement joins TRBV6-6 to TRBJ1-2, with D possibly being TRBD1 (6 bases). CDR1 and CDR2 from the germline V gene are MNHNY and SVGAGI (reference sequence). Trimming pared 6 bases from V and 10 bases from J, leaving 18 bases between. CDR3 length equals 13 residues. CDR3 protein: CASSQKGTINYTF. The CDR3 DNA sequence: TGTGCCAGCAGCCAAAAAGGGACAATCAACTACACCTTC.

Notes on this clone: The identical CDR3 is also encoded by other nucleotide sequences in the sample. CDR3 in amino acids: CASSLQETQYF. In nucleotides, the CDR3 is TGTGCCAGCAGCTTACAAGAGACCCAGTACTTC. The chain uses TRBV7-2 and TRBJ2-5; no firm D call. This CDR3 comprises 11 residues. V was clipped by 2 bases and J by 2 bases, with 0 bases between them. Germline CDR1 and CDR2: SGHTA and FQGNSA.

The J gene is TRBJ2-7, the V gene TRBV30, with 9 bases fitting TRBD2. Looked up from germline, CDR1 is GTSNPN and CDR2 is SVGIG (reference sequence). Trimming at V came to 3 bases and at J to 3 bases, leaving 6 bases not matched to a gene. The CDR3 covers 14 residues. The CDR3 bases are TGTGCCTGGAGCGAGACTAGCGGATACTACGAGCAGTACTTC. Protein: CAWSETSGYYEQYF.

The chain recombines TRBV11-3 with TRBJ2-5; no clear D gene. Per germline, CDR1 SGHNT and CDR2 YENEEA. The CDR3 is made up of 16 amino acids. V shed 1 base and J shed 2 bases, with 14 bases lying between them. In DNA, the CDR3 is TGTGCCAGCAGCTTAGTGGCTAGATTGGGTCAAGAGACCCAGTACTTC. It specifies CASSLVARLGQETQYF.

This clone was seen just once. The V and J genes are TRBV27 and TRBJ2-7; no firm D call. Per the germline V gene, CDR1 is MNHEY and CDR2 is SMNVEV (reference sequence). V lost 3 bases, J lost 2 bases, and 8 bases lay in between. This CDR3 is built from 13 residues. The CDR3 here is CASSLFATYEQYF. As DNA, the CDR3 is TGTGCCAGCAGTTTGTTTGCAACCTACGAGCAGTACTTC.

J is TRBJ2-7 and V is TRBV6-6, with a possible D match to TRBD2 (5 bases). This CDR3 has 14 residues. Germline CDR1 reads MNHNY; CDR2 reads SVGAGI (reference sequence). The V end was cut by 0 bases, the J end by 7 bases, with 13 bases between. CDR3 sequence: CASSYSTGVREQYF. The CDR3 DNA sequence: TGTGCCAGCAGTTACTCGACCGGGGTAAGGGAGCAGTACTTC.

The gene calls are TRBV7-2 and TRBJ2-5; TRBD2 aligns across 11 bases. Germline loops: CDR1 SGHTA, CDR2 FQGNSA. Germline trimming cut 5 bases from V and 2 bases from J; bases unmatched to any gene: 4. The CDR3 loop spans 15 amino acids. Written as DNA, the CDR3 is TGTGCCAGCAGCGGAGGGACTAGCGGACAAGAGACCCAGTACTTC. Translation gives CASSGGTSGQETQYF. Variable domain in full (rest from reference TRBV7-2 and TRBJ2-5): GAGVSQSPSNKVTEKGKDVELRCDPISGHTALYWYRQSLGQGLEFLIYFQGNSAPDKSGLPSDRFSAERTGGSVSTLTIQRTQQEDSAVYLCASSGGTSGQETQYFGPGTRLLVL.

This chain connects TRBV10-3 to TRBJ2-1; D is uncertain. Trimming removed 1 base from V and 5 bases from J, with 3 bases in between. The CDR3 contains 12 residues. Germline loops: CDR1 ENHRY, CDR2 SYGVKD. The CDR3 loop reads CAISELNNEQFF. The DNA of the CDR3 is TGTGCCATCAGTGAGTTAAACAATGAGCAGTTCTTC.

This chain connects TRBV19 to TRBJ1-5, with D possibly matching TRBD1 (5 bases). V was cut by 0 bases and J by 7 bases, with 16 bases left in between. Per the germline V gene, CDR1 is LNHDA and CDR2 is SQIVND (reference sequence). The CDR3 covers 16 residues. The CDR3 DNA sequence: TGTGCCAGTAGTATAGATCGGAGAAGGGGCGGGCAGCCCCAGCATTTT. Its protein product is CASSIDRRRGGQPQHF.